This T cell receptor (beta chain) was profiled in a study of T-cell reconstitution after alpha-beta-depleted transplantation in children. Study-wide results and caveats: After one year, T-cell counts and TCRbeta diversity mostly came from new T cells. The high TCRbeta diversity at day 60 in some patients came from surviving recipient T cells and thymic progenitors. Reportedly, only several hundred clones from non-depleted graft cells drove alpha-beta T-cell counts at about two months.

This clonotype was found many times. Its target is not known. Germline V gene lookup returns CDR1 SGHRS and CDR2 YFSETQ. V was pared by 4 bases and J by 5 bases, with 15 bases of the junction left unmatched. This CDR3 comprises 17 residues. Preparing the TCRbeta library involved the use of unique molecular identifiers. Each CDR3 protein is one row after TCRdb ran MiXCR on the PCR reads. The sample yields roughly 98,000 distinct CDR3 sequences, around a sixth seen once. This TCR was recovered from a male patient between 2 and 15 years old who had a stem cell transplant for acute lymphoblastic leukemia, so the T cells may come from the graft donor. This specimen consisted of PBMCs, mostly from graft donor cells, obtained 180 days after TCRalphabeta/CD19-depleted stem cell transplant. The rearrangement uses TRBV5-1 and TRBJ2-1; TRBD2 matches 7 bases. The CDR3 sequence: CASSPGQWLADHNEQFF. The CDR3 DNA sequence: TGCGCCAGCAGCCCGGGGCAATGGCTAGCGGACCACAATGAGCAGTTCTTC. The full variable domain, rest sourced from reference TRBV5-1 and TRBJ2-1, is KAGVTQTPRYLIKTRGQQVTLSCSPISGHRSVSWYQQTPGQGLQFLFEYFSETQRNKGNFPGRFSGRQFSNSRSEMNVSTLELGDSALYLCASSPGQWLADHNEQFFGPGTRLTVL.